A selection of T cell receptor beta chains follows, all from one sample in a study of T cells in Graves' hyperthyroidism and ophthalmopathy. TCRdb re-called the multiplex PCR reads with MiXCR, one entry per CDR3 protein. The table has under 400,000 distinct CDR3 sequences, 15% to 20% seen once. The sequenced material came from blood. These receptors were obtained from a woman in her 40s with Graves' ophthalmopathy. Both conserved end residues are trimmed from each CDR3. Each record gives: J gene, clone size, V gene, CDR3 length, CDR3 protein. Clone size is not always given. Where it is, it says once, few, many or a class for expanded clones.

TRBJ1-1 few TRBV19 12 ASSAGTGGLGAF
TRBJ2-1 many TRBV4-1 15 ASSQDSGSIGGNEQF
TRBJ2-2 many TRBV19 11 ASSMSGAGELF
TRBJ1-5 many TRBV30 16 AWSLQTGAWGDNQPQH
TRBJ1-1 many TRBV2 13 ASRPDRGSGTEAF
TRBJ1-3 many TRBV28 12 ASSFGGLGNTIY
TRBJ1-1 many TRBV10-2 12 ASRTGGASTEAF
TRBJ2-5 NA TRBV9 13 ASSVVWGYQETQY
TRBJ2-4 NA TRBV6-1 10 AAVYGKNIQY
TRBJ2-2 many TRBV5-1 13 ASSTWTVNTGELF
TRBJ2-2 many TRBV7-8 13 ASSPRDTYTGELF
TRBJ2-7 many TRBV25-1 16 ASEEQGTSGRATHEQY
TRBJ1-5 many TRBV29-1 10 SVAEGGQPQH
TRBJ2-2 many TRBV11-2 12 ASSSPQGTGELF
TRBJ2-5 many TRBV7-2 12 ASSFSGNQETQY
TRBJ1-3 many TRBV11-3 13 ASSLNPGTGNTIY
TRBJ1-3 many TRBV28 14 ASRPPRDRTSNTIY
TRBJ1-2 many TRBV28 14 AGCARSPGQGGGYT
TRBJ1-2 many TRBV19 14 ASSVMPGPILYGYT
TRBJ1-5 many TRBV19 13 ASSMAGTVNQPQH
TRBJ2-7 many TRBV7-2 11 ASSLAKSYEQY
TRBJ1-2 NA TRBV12-3/TRBV12-4 12 ASSLRHLNYGYT